The rows below give T cell receptor beta chains drawn from one sample of a study of cytomegalovirus exposure and HLA in healthy donors. Some clones are missing from TCRdb's copy, which holds only in-frame ones; the method was immunoSEQ multiplex PCR. Among 150,000 to 200,000 clones listed, about 82% were seen once. The sample was PBMCs. The origin of the receptors is a woman between 50 and 59 years old in good health and CMV-seropositive. The CDR3 runs from the conserved cysteine through the conserved F or W. D genes are given only for firm matches. Expanded clones are given a class, and other clones once, few, many or no size at all.

D gene	clone size	V gene	J gene	CDR3 protein	CDR3 DNA
TRBD1	.	TRBV28	TRBJ2-2	CASSYDTGGTGELFF	TGTGCCAGCAGTTACGACACAGGGGGCACCGGGGAGCTGTTTTTT
.	.	TRBV6-6	TRBJ1-1	CASRYGATHTEAFF	TGTGCCAGCAGGTACGGGGCGACCCACACTGAAGCTTTCTTT
TRBD2	few	TRBV10-1	TRBJ2-3	CASKWDYRYGDTQYF	TGCGCCAGCAAGTGGGACTACAGATACGGGGATACGCAGTATTTT
.	.	TRBV5-3	TRBJ2-7	CARSYDRVFSYEQYF	TGTGCCAGAAGCTATGACAGAGTATTCTCCTACGAGCAGTACTTC
TRBD2	few	TRBV9	TRBJ2-3	CASSVKGLAGYRSTDTQYF	TGTGCCAGCAGCGTAAAGGGACTAGCGGGGTATAGAAGCACAGATACGCAGTATTTT
TRBD1	few	TRBV19	TRBJ2-1	CASSHPDRVRLGNEQFF	TGTGCCAGTAGCCATCCGGACAGGGTACGTCTTGGCAATGAGCAGTTCTTC
TRBD1	once	TRBV15	TRBJ1-1	CATGDSLYTEAFF	TGTGCCACGGGGGACAGTCTCTACACTGAAGCTTTCTTT
.	.	TRBV28	TRBJ1-2	CASSSGPGANYGYTF	TGTGCCAGCAGCTCTGGCCCGGGAGCTAACTATGGCTACACCTTC
.	once	TRBV25-1	TRBJ2-7	CASSEDRVYEQYF	TGTGCCAGCAGTGAAGACAGAGTCTACGAGCAGTACTTC
.	.	TRBV5-6	TRBJ1-2	CASSRTSGERGYTF	TGTGCCAGCAGCCGAACGTCGGGGGAACGTGGCTACACCTTC
.	.	TRBV19	TRBJ1-2	CASSASGHSTGGYTF	TGTGCCAGTAGTGCTTCGGGACACTCAACCGGTGGCTACACCTTC
.	few	TRBV19	TRBJ1-1	CASSKWGVSNTEAFF	TGTGCCAGTAGTAAGTGGGGGGTATCGAACACTGAAGCTTTCTTT
TRBD1	.	TRBV6-6	TRBJ1-3	CASRTGVGGSGNTIYF	TGTGCCAGCAGAACAGGGGTCGGCGGCTCTGGAAACACCATATATTTT
.	.	TRBV7-2	TRBJ2-1	CASSLVGSGSSYNEQFF	TGTGCCAGCAGCTTAGTCGGCAGCGGGTCCTCCTACAATGAGCAGTTCTTC
TRBD1	few	TRBV7-9	TRBJ2-7	CASSPGQVSHEQYF	TGTGCCAGCAGCCCGGGACAGGTTAGCCACGAGCAGTACTTC
TRBD1	.	TRBV29-1	TRBJ2-1	CSVVYRGRGEQFF	TGCAGCGTTGTATACAGGGGCCGGGGAGAGCAGTTCTTC
.	.	TRBV10-3	TRBJ1-5	CAIRDPGRVDQPQHF	TGTGCCATCAGGGACCCGGGGAGGGTTGATCAGCCCCAGCATTTT
.	.	TRBV5-5	TRBJ2-3	CASSLGEEQYF	TGTGCCAGCAGCTTAGGGGAGGAGCAGTATTTT
.	.	TRBV4-3	TRBJ1-1	CASTPYLPGSSLNTEAFF	TGCGCCAGCACCCCTTATCTCCCAGGGTCATCTTTGAACACTGAAGCTTTCTTT
TRBD1	.	TRBV15	TRBJ1-6	CATSRDKPDRPNSPLHF	TGTGCCACCAGCAGAGATAAACCGGACAGGCCTAATTCACCCCTCCACTTT
.	.	TRBV4-3	TRBJ1-1	CASSQETAYYEAFF	TGCGCCAGCAGCCAAGAGACAGCCTACTATGAAGCTTTCTTT
.	.	TRBV5-1	TRBJ1-6	CASSEGAYNSPLHF	TGCGCCAGCAGTGAGGGCGCCTATAATTCACCCCTCCACTTT
TRBD1	.	TRBV5-4	TRBJ1-2	CASSLDGQGAGGYTF	TGTGCCAGCAGCTTGGATGGACAGGGGGCTGGTGGCTACACCTTC
.	.	TRBV4-2	TRBJ1-2	CASSQEVLGLVYGYTF	TGTGCCAGCAGCCAAGAAGTCCTCGGACTGGTCTATGGCTACACCTTC
.	.	TRBV29-1	TRBJ1-3	CSVEMAGGNTIYF	TGCAGCGTTGAAATGGCAGGTGGAAACACCATATATTTT
.	few	TRBV7-9	TRBJ1-1	CASSFGGYTEAFF	TGTGCCAGCAGCTTCGGCGGTTACACTGAAGCTTTCTTT
TRBD2	.	TRBV10-2	TRBJ2-2	CASGPGLADTGELFF	TGCGCCAGCGGACCGGGACTAGCGGATACCGGGGAGCTGTTTTTT
TRBD2	.	TRBV7-2	TRBJ2-7	CASSQRGPYEQYF	TGTGCCAGCAGCCAGCGGGGTCCCTACGAGCAGTACTTC
TRBD2	.	TRBV2	TRBJ2-5	CASIPTSGVGGETQYF	TGTGCCAGCATCCCTACTAGCGGGGTGGGGGGAGAGACCCAGTACTTC
TRBD1	.	TRBV27	TRBJ1-2	CASRSTGGDYGYTF	TGTGCCAGCAGGTCTACAGGGGGTGACTATGGCTACACCTTC
TRBD1	.	TRBV6-5	TRBJ1-6	CASSAGTDYSPLHF	TGTGCCAGCAGTGCCGGGACAGATTATTCACCCCTCCACTTT
.	.	TRBV11-3	TRBJ2-7	CASSPGGDYEQYF	TGTGCCAGCAGCCCTGGAGGGGACTACGAGCAGTACTTC